The 7 T cell receptor beta chains below come from one sample, sequenced in a study of CD8+CD57+ T cells in acquired aplastic anemia. Researchers used genomic DNA as the template to profile TCR beta VDJ and CDR3. TCRdb re-analysed the reads in MiXCR, keeping a single row per CDR3 protein. This table has 150,000 or so distinct CDR3 sequences, around half appearing once. Sequencing was done on patients that had shown CD8+CD57+ cell expansion by flow cytometry. Material for sequencing was sorted CD4+, CD8+, or CD8+CD57+ T cells (not recorded which) from PBMCs. The receptors come from a human donor with aplastic anemia.

The rearrangement links TRBV15 to TRBJ2-7; 8 positions agree with TRBD1. Trimming took 6 bases from V and 3 from J; bases not matched to a gene: 4. This CDR3 comprises 13 residues. CDR1 LNHNV and CDR2 YYDKDF come from the germline V gene (reference sequence). CDR3 in DNA: TGTGCCACCAGGGAGACAGGGGTCTACGAGCAGTACTTC. Its protein is CATRETGVYEQYF.

The chain carries TRBV25-1 and TRBJ2-7; D remains ambiguous. V dropped 6 bases and J dropped 2 bases, with 11 bases sitting between them. The CDR3 contains 13 residues. Germline assignment: CDR1 MGHDK and CDR2 SYGVNS. CDR3 sequence: CASSQEDPYEQYF. CDR3 sequence (DNA): TGTGCCAGCAGCCAAGAAGACCCCTACGAGCAGTACTTC.

This clonotype turned up a few times. J is TRBJ2-7 and V is TRBV5-1, with a possible D match to TRBD1 (6 bases). The V end lost 4 bases, the J end lost 2 bases, and 16 bases lay between the germline ends. The CDR3 consists of 15 residues. Germline CDR1 is SGHRS and CDR2 is YFSETQ. In nucleotides, the CDR3 is TGCGCCAGCAGCCAGGGACACTTGGGCACCTACGAGCAGTACTTC. It specifies CASSQGHLGTYEQYF.

The rearrangement uses TRBV9 and TRBJ2-7; 7 bases line up with TRBD1. The length of the CDR3 is 15 residues. Trimming at V came to 5 bases and at J to 0 bases, leaving 8 bases not matched to a gene. Germline CDR1 and CDR2: SGDLS and YYNGEE. The CDR3 spells CASSPGTDGSYEQYF. The CDR3 bases are TGTGCCAGCAGTCCCGGGACAGACGGCTCCTACGAGCAGTACTTC.

This clonotype was picked up many times. The chain links TRBV2 to TRBJ2-7; 10 nucleotides line up with TRBD1. CDR1 is SNHLY, CDR2 FYNNEI, per germline. The CDR3 has 14 amino acids. With V trimmed by 4 bases and J by 2 bases, 2 bases remained unmatched. CDR3 nucleotides: TGTGCCAGCAGTGGGACAGGGGGGACCTACGAGCAGTACTTC. Its protein is CASSGTGGTYEQYF.

This clonotype has at least ten counts. J is TRBJ2-2 and V is TRBV11-3; the D is unclear. Trimming took off 7 bases at V and 0 bases at J, with 3 bases between the two ends. The CDR3 has 12 amino acids. Germline-derived CDR1 and CDR2 are SGHNT and YENEEA. CDR3 bases: TGTGCCAGCACGGCGAACACCGGGGAGCTGTTTTTT. It translates to CASTANTGELFF.

The chain couples TRBV7-9 to TRBJ2-3; 7 bases fit TRBD2. With 5 bases clipped from V and 4 bases from J, the junction kept 3 bases outside the gene matches. Germline loops: CDR1 SEHNR, CDR2 FQNEAQ (reference sequence). CDR3 size: 13 residues. The CDR3 spells CASSRAGSDTQYF. The CDR3 DNA reads TGTGCCAGCAGCCGAGCGGGATCAGATACGCAGTATTTT.